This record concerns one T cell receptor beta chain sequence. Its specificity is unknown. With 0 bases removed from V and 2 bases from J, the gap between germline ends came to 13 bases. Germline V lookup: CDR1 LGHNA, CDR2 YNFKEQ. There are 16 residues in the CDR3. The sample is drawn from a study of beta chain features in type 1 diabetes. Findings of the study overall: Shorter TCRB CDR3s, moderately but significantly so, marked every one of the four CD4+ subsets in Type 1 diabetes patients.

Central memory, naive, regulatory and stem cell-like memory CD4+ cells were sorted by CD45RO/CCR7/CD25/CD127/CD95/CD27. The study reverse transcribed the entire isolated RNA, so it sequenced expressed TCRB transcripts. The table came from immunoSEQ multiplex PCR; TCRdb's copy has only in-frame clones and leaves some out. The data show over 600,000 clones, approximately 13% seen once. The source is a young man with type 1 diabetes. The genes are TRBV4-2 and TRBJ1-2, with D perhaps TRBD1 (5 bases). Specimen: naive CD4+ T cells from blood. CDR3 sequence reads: CASSQDSYGGNYGYTF. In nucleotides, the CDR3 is TGTGCCAGCAGCCAAGATTCTTACGGGGGAAACTATGGCTACACCTTC.